These 23 T cell receptor beta chains were sequenced from one sample in a study of blood T cells in healthy people across ages. Then a second PCR, running about 7 to 11 cycles, was carried out with a sample-barcoded 5' primer and a J-beta primer mix. Using its own MiXCR run on the 5' RACE reads, TCRdb lists one record per CDR3 protein. The table includes approximately 800,000 distinct CDR3 sequences, nearly 60% detected once. Sequencing was performed on blood. The receptor set was obtained from a man aged 25 to 45 in good health.

V is TRBV28 and J is TRBJ2-7; 7 nucleotides line up with TRBD2. Losses at the gene ends were 4 bases for V and 3 bases for J; bases not matched to a gene: 12. The CDR3 is 16 amino acids. CDR1 and CDR2 (germline): MDHEN, SYDVKM. The CDR3 coding sequence is TGTGCCAGCAGTTCACCGGGACGAGCGGGAATCTACGAGCAGTACTTC. Protein: CASSSPGRAGIYEQYF. The complete variable domain, with remaining parts taken from reference TRBV28 and TRBJ2-7, reads DVKVTQSSRYLVKRTGEKVFLECVQDMDHENMFWYRQDPGLGLRLIYFSYDVKMKEKGDIPEGYSVSREKKERFSLILESASTNQTSMYLCASSSPGRAGIYEQYFGPGTRLTVT.

The DNA for the CDR3 is TGCAGCGCTGAGCAAAATAGCGGGGGACAAGAGACCCAGTACTTC. As protein: CSAEQNSGGQETQYF. The rearrangement uses TRBV29-1 and TRBJ2-5, with 9 bases aligning to TRBD2. The CDR3 is made up of 15 amino acids. The trim removed 7 bases at V and 2 bases at J, leaving 11 bases unmatched. Germline V gene data show CDR1 as SQVTM and CDR2 as ANQGSEA. Full variable domain (rest looked up from reference TRBV29-1 and TRBJ2-5): SAVISQKPSRDICQRGTSLTIQCQVDSQVTMMFWYRQQPGQSLTLIATANQGSEATYESGFVIDKFPISRPNLTFSTLTVSNMSPEDSSIYLCSAEQNSGGQETQYFGPGTRLLVL.

This clonotype was detected ten times or more. V usage is TRBV12-3 or TRBV12-4 and J usage is TRBJ2-5; tentative D call: TRBD1 (5 bases). V gave up 6 bases and J gave up 0 bases, with 11 bases separating them. CDR3 size: 14 residues. This CDR3 reads CASRPKGYQETQYF. DNA of the CDR3: TGTGCCAGCAGACCCAAGGGGTACCAAGAGACCCAGTACTTC.

The CDR3 sequence is CASTTNGGVEQYF. CDR3 DNA: TGTGCCAGCACTACTAACGGGGGGGTCGAGCAGTACTTC. The chain links TRBV2 to TRBJ2-7; 8 bases are a match to TRBD2. The J segment lost 6 bases and the V segment lost 7 bases, leaving 8 bases of the junction unmatched. This CDR3 has 13 amino acids. Germline V gene lookup returns CDR1 SNHLY and CDR2 FYNNEI.

The rearrangement links TRBV29-1 to TRBJ2-4, with D possibly matching TRBD1 (8 bases). Germline CDR1 is SQVTM and CDR2 is ANQGSEA. V dropped 4 bases and J dropped 13 bases, with 23 bases sitting between them. The CDR3 spans 14 residues. CDR3 region: CSVVGDSGTGLQYF. CDR3 bases: TGCAGCGTTGTAGGGGACAGCGGGACAGGTTTGCAGTACTTC.

The chain employs TRBV6-6 and TRBJ2-1; 14 bases fit TRBD2. This CDR3 is 15 amino acids long. The V and J ends lost 5 bases and 15 bases, in that order; junction bases with no gene match: 12. CDR1 and CDR2 from the germline V gene are MNHNY and SVGAGI (reference sequence). The CDR3 loop reads CASSHRTSGGPWRFF. CDR3 in DNA: TGTGCCAGCAGTCATCGGACTAGCGGGGGGCCATGGCGGTTCTTC.

This clonotype was counted a single time. This sequence joins TRBV10-3 and TRBJ1-5; 8 bases match TRBD1. Looked up from germline, CDR1 is ENHRY and CDR2 is SYGVKD. The CDR3 loop spans 13 amino acids. J lost 5 bases, V lost 6 bases, and 3 bases had no gene match. The CDR3 region is CAIRDREDQPQHF. The CDR3 DNA is TGTGCCATCAGGGACAGGGAGGATCAGCCCCAGCATTTT.

The J gene is TRBJ2-7, the V gene TRBV5-4; the match to TRBD1 covers 7 bases. The germline CDR1 and CDR2 sequences are SGHNT and YYREEE (reference sequence). Trimming cost V 3 bases and J 5 bases; bases outside gene matches: 17. CDR3 size: 17 residues. CDR3 sequence reads: CASSSPTKTGPKDEQYF. The CDR3 DNA reads as TGTGCCAGCAGCTCCCCCACCAAGACAGGGCCTAAGGACGAGCAGTACTTC.

V usage is TRBV28 and J usage is TRBJ2-4; D unresolved. The CDR3 totals 13 residues. V was pared by 7 bases and J by 0 bases, with 7 bases between. Germline CDR1 is MDHEN and CDR2 is SYDVKM. The CDR3 nucleotides read TGTGCCAGCACTGGGAAAGCCAAAAACATTCAGTACTTC. Its translation: CASTGKAKNIQYF.

The chain is built from TRBV2 and TRBJ2-5; D might be TRBD1 (6 bases). The DNA end is a closer match to TRBJ2-7, so the J assignment may be wrong. CDR3 length equals 17 residues. The germline gives CDR1 SNHLY, CDR2 FYNNEI. As DNA, the CDR3 is TGTGCCAGCAGCGATTACCTTCCCCGGGACAAGGCCTACGAGCAGTACTTC. Its protein product is CASSDYLPRDKAYEQYF.

The rearrangement links TRBV20-1 to TRBJ1-4; D not resolved. The germline gives CDR1 DFQATT, CDR2 SNEGSKA (reference sequence). The CDR3 spans 11 residues. The germline V and J ends were trimmed by 3 bases and 8 bases, with 7 bases remaining between them. The CDR3 sequence is CSASREEKLFF. The CDR3 region has the DNA TGCAGTGCTAGTAGGGAGGAAAAACTGTTTTTT.

This chain links TRBV20-1 with TRBJ2-5, with a tentative D call TRBD1 (8 bases). Germline V gene data show CDR1 as DFQATT and CDR2 as SNEGSKA (reference sequence). The CDR3 sequence is 13 residues long. V was clipped by 4 bases and J by 3 bases, with 12 bases between them. The CDR3: CSATQGGEETQYF. CDR3 nucleotide sequence: TGCAGTGCTACACAGGGGGGGGAAGAGACCCAGTACTTC.

This clonotype was recorded only once. The V call is TRBV12-3 or TRBV12-4, the J call TRBJ1-2; D is ambiguous. This CDR3 is 13 amino acids long. With 4 bases removed from V and 4 bases from J, the gap between germline ends came to 10 bases. This chain's CDR3 is CASSSRLIYGYTF. The CDR3 region has the DNA TGTGCCAGCAGTTCAAGACTCATCTATGGCTACACCTTC.

The J gene is TRBJ2-6, the V gene TRBV9; no clear D. The CDR3 sequence is 17 residues long. The ends were cut back, 1 base at V and 2 bases at J, with 13 bases in the middle. Germline V gene sequence: CDR1 SGDLS, CDR2 YYNGEE. In nucleotides, the CDR3 is TGTGCCAGCAGCGTACCACCACATAACGCTGGGGCCAACGTCCTGACTTTC. Its protein is CASSVPPHNAGANVLTF. The full variable domain, rest sourced from reference TRBV9 and TRBJ2-6, is DSGVTQTPKHLITATGQRVTLRCSPRSGDLSVYWYQQSLDQGLQFLIQYYNGEERAKGNILERFSAQQFPDLHSELNLSSLELGDSALYFCASSVPPHNAGANVLTFGAGSRLTVL.

This chain connects TRBV29-1 to TRBJ2-7; possibly TRBD1 or TRBD2 for D (5 bases each). The germline V gene has CDR1 SQVTM and CDR2 ANQGSEA. The ends were cut back, 4 bases at V and 2 bases at J, with 15 bases in the middle. This CDR3 is built from 14 residues. The CDR3 protein is CSVVEGPLAYEQYF. The CDR3 DNA reads TGCAGCGTTGTAGAGGGGCCCTTAGCCTACGAGCAGTACTTC.

This clonotype was counted a few times. The chain is built from TRBV5-1 and TRBJ2-6, with a possible D match to TRBD1 (6 bases). This CDR3 is built from 16 residues. Germline V gene sequence: CDR1 SGHRS, CDR2 YFSETQ. V was cut by 4 bases and J by 3 bases, with 14 bases left in between. CDR3 DNA: TGCGCCAGCAGCATAAACAGGGCTGGTGGGGCCAACGTCCTGACTTTC. It encodes CASSINRAGGANVLTF. Using reference TRBV5-1 and TRBJ2-6 for the parts outside the CDR3, the full variable domain is KAGVTQTPRYLIKTRGQQVTLSCSPISGHRSVSWYQQTPGQGLQFLFEYFSETQRNKGNFPGRFSGRQFSNSRSEMNVSTLELGDSALYLCASSINRAGGANVLTFGAGSRLTVL.

The CDR3 DNA reads TGCAGTGCCCCACCCGGGCCACCGAACACTGAAGCTTTCTTT. Protein sequence: CSAPPGPPNTEAFF. This chain links TRBV20-1 with TRBJ1-1; D is undetermined. Trimming pared 6 bases from V and 1 base from J, leaving 15 bases between. The CDR3 runs to 14 residues. Looked up from germline, CDR1 is DFQATT and CDR2 is SNEGSKA (reference sequence).

This clonotype appeared a few times. The V call is TRBV5-1, the J call TRBJ2-7; D uncertain. CDR3 size: 14 residues. Germline lookup yields CDR1 SGHRS and CDR2 YFSETQ. Trimming took off 4 bases at V and 0 bases at J, with 11 bases between the two ends. Here the CDR3 reads CASSPAANSYEQYF. The CDR3 DNA reads as TGCGCCAGCAGCCCCGCCGCCAACTCCTACGAGCAGTACTTC.

The chain couples TRBV5-1 to TRBJ1-2, with 7 bases aligning to TRBD1. This CDR3 comprises 14 residues. Per the germline V gene, CDR1 is SGHRS and CDR2 is YFSETQ. J was trimmed by 4 bases and V by 0 bases; bases with no gene match: 3. The CDR3 spells CASSLDAGGYGYTF. The CDR3 DNA is TGCGCCAGCAGCTTGGATGCAGGGGGCTATGGCTACACCTTC. Looking up the rest from reference TRBV5-1 and TRBJ1-2 gives the full variable domain: KAGVTQTPRYLIKTRGQQVTLSCSPISGHRSVSWYQQTPGQGLQFLFEYFSETQRNKGNFPGRFSGRQFSNSRSEMNVSTLELGDSALYLCASSLDAGGYGYTFGSGTRLTVV.

In this sample, this clonotype turned up a few times. The CDR3 sequence is CASSLGAGGPREQYF. CDR3 DNA sequence: TGTGCCAGCAGCTTAGGGGCGGGAGGGCCTCGAGAGCAGTACTTC. The rearrangement joins TRBV7-9 to TRBJ2-7, with 9 nucleotides matching TRBD2. V trimming: 1 base; J trimming: 7 bases; junction bases outside the gene matches: 8. The germline CDR1 and CDR2 sequences are SEHNR and FQNEAQ (reference sequence). The CDR3 has 15 residues.

This chain links TRBV15 with TRBJ2-7; weak D call: TRBD2 (5 bases). This CDR3 is 15 amino acids long. CDR1 and CDR2 from the germline V gene are LNHNV and YYDKDF (reference sequence). The V end lost 0 bases, the J end lost 4 bases, and 13 bases lay between the germline ends. The CDR3 spells CATSRDFPGSYEQYF. As DNA, the CDR3 is TGTGCCACCAGCAGAGATTTTCCGGGGTCGTACGAGCAGTACTTC. The whole variable domain, remainder taken from reference TRBV15 and TRBJ2-7, is DAMVIQNPRYQVTQFGKPVTLSCSQTLNHNVMYWYQQKSSQAPKLLFHYYDKDFNNEADTPDNFQSRRPNTSFCFLDIRSPGLGDTAMYLCATSRDFPGSYEQYFGPGTRLTVT.

The chain employs TRBV29-1 and TRBJ2-5; TRBD1 aligns across 7 bases. The J call may be incorrect, as the DNA end agrees better with TRBJ2-7. This CDR3 is built from 13 residues. Germline CDR1 reads SQVTM; CDR2 reads ANQGSEA. CDR3 nucleotide sequence: TGCAGCGCCCTGGATACAGGGGCCTACGAGCAGTACTTC. Translating it yields CSALDTGAYEQYF.

This clonotype has just one count. This CDR3 reads CASSNSDRGQGYTF. The CDR3 DNA is TGTGCCAGCAGCAACAGCGACAGGGGTCAAGGCTACACCTTC. The chain couples TRBV28 to TRBJ1-2; 8 bases align to TRBD1. This CDR3 has 14 residues. V was pared by 6 bases and J by 8 bases, with 11 bases of the junction left unmatched. Germline V gene data show CDR1 as MDHEN and CDR2 as SYDVKM.